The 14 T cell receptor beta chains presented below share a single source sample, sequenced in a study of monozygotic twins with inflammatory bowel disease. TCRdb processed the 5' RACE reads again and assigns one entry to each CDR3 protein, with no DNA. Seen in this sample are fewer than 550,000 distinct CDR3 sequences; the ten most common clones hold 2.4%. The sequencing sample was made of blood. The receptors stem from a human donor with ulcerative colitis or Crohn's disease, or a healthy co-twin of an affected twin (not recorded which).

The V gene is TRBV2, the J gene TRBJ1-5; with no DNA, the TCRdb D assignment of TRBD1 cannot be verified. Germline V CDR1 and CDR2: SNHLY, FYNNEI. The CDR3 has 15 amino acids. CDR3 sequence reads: CASSELTGVGQPQHF.

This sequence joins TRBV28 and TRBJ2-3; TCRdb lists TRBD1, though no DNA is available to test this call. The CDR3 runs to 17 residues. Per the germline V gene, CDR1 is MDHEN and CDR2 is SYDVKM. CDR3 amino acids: CASSLCSGQGCTDTQYF.

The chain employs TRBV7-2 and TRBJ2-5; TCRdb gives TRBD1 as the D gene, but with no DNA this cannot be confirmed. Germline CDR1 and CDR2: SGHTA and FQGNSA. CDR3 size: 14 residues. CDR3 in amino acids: CASSPDRVQETQYF.

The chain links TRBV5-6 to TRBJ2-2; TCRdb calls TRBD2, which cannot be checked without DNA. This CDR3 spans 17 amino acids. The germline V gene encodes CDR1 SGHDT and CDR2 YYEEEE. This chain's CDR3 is CASSLAPGTPLTRELFF.

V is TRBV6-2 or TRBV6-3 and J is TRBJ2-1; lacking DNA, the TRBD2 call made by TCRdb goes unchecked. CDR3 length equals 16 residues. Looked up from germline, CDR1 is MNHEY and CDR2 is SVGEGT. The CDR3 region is CASMRGLAGGYNEQFF.

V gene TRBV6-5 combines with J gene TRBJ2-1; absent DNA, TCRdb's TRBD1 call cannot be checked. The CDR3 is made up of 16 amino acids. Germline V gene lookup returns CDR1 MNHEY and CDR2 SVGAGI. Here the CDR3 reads CASSYSMGGVGNEQFF.

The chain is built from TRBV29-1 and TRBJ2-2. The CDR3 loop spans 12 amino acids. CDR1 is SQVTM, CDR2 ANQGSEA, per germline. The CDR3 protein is CSVVQYTGELFF.

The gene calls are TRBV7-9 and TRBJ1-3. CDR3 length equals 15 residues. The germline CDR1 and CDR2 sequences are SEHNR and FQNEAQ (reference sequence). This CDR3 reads CASSPTEAPGNTIYF.

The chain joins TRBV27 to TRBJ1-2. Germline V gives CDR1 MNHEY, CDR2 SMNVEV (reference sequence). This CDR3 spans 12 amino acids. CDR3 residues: CASRGSGYGYTF.

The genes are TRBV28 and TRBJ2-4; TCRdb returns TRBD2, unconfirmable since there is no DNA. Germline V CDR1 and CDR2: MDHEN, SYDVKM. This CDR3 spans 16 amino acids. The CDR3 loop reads CASTRYGGAPENIQYF.

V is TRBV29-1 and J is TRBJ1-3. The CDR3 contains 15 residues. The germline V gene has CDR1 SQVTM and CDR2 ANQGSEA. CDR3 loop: CSVLRSGVSGNTIYF.

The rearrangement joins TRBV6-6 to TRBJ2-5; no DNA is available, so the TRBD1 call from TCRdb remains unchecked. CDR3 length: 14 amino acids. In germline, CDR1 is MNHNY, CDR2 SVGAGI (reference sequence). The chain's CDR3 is CASSYAGVGETQYF.

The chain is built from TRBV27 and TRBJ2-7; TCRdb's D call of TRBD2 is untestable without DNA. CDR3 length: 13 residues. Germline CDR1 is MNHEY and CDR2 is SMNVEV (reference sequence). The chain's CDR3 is CASRQLAGGEQYF.

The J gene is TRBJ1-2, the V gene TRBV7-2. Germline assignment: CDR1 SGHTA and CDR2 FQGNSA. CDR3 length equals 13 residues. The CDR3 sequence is CASSSEWNYGYTF.